Following are 15 T cell receptor beta chains from one sample sequenced in a study of T cells in Graves' hyperthyroidism and ophthalmopathy. Amplified TCR beta CDR3 regions came from RNA transcripts. When the TCR CDR3 underwent first-round RT-PCR, the HTBI primer set was used. One entry per CDR3 protein, called by TCRdb with MiXCR from the multiplex PCR reads. The sample has about 600,000 distinct CDR3 sequences; about a sixth are singletons. Material: blood. All receptors derive from a middle-aged woman with Graves' ophthalmopathy.

The chain carries TRBV4-1 and TRBJ1-1; perhaps TRBD1 as D (5 bases). Germline lookup yields CDR1 MGHRA and CDR2 YSYEKL. Trimming removed 0 bases at V and 5 bases at J, with 13 bases between. The CDR3 extends over 15 amino acids. CDR3 nucleotides: TGCGCCAGCAGCCAAGAGGGGGTGTCTGGAACTGAAGCTTTCTTT. Translating gives CASSQEGVSGTEAFF.

There are a few counts of this clonotype. This chain links TRBV7-9 with TRBJ1-5; TRBD1 might be the D (6 bases). Trimming pared 7 bases from V and 0 bases from J, leaving 16 bases between. The CDR3 is 16 amino acids. Germline V lookup: CDR1 SEHNR, CDR2 FQNEAQ (reference sequence). This chain's CDR3 is CASTGGGPHSNQPQHF. The CDR3, as DNA: TGTGCCAGCACCGGGGGGGGGCCGCATAGCAATCAGCCCCAGCATTTT. Based on the CDR3 plus reference TRBV7-9 and TRBJ1-5, the full variable domain is DTGVSQNPRHKITKRGQNVTFRCDPISEHNRLYWYRQTLGQGPEFLTYFQNEAQLEKSRLLSDRFSAERPKGSFSTLEIQRTEQGDSAMYLCASTGGGPHSNQPQHFGDGTRLSIL.

This clonotype has just a few counts. This rearrangement joins TRBV11-3 to TRBJ2-1; D ambiguous. The CDR3 is 14 amino acids. Trimming shortened V by 2 bases and J by 6 bases, and 11 bases separated the two germline ends. Germline V gene data show CDR1 as SGHNT and CDR2 as YENEEA. DNA for the CDR3: TGTGCCAGCAGCTTATTGGATCTCGGCAATGAGCAGTTCTTC. This codes for CASSLLDLGNEQFF.

The chain recombines TRBV10-3 with TRBJ2-3; D gene unclear. Trimming removed 0 bases at V and 7 bases at J, with 5 bases between. In germline, CDR1 is ENHRY, CDR2 SYGVKD. CDR3 length: 12 residues. The CDR3 sequence is CAISESGNTQYF. Written as DNA, the CDR3 is TGTGCCATCAGTGAGTCAGGGAATACGCAGTATTTT.

This clonotype was seen repeatedly, ten times or more. The chain joins TRBV11-2 to TRBJ2-2; D ambiguous. Looked up from germline, CDR1 is SGHAT and CDR2 is FQNNGV. Trimming shortened V by 5 bases and J by 6 bases, and 7 bases separated the two germline ends. This CDR3 has 12 residues. The CDR3 spells CASSPLAGELFF. Here the CDR3 DNA reads TGTGCCAGCAGCCCACTCGCCGGGGAGCTGTTTTTT.

This clonotype was detected many times. V and J are TRBV11-2 and TRBJ1-2; D not resolved. This CDR3 contains 12 residues. Germline-derived CDR1 and CDR2 are SGHAT and FQNNGV. Trimming took 1 base from V and 5 from J, leaving 5 bases between them. CDR3 residues: CASSLGAYGYTF. Written as DNA, the CDR3 is TGTGCCAGCAGCTTAGGGGCGTATGGCTACACCTTC.

The CDR3 nucleotides are TGCAGTGCTAGACTGGTGGGCAACATTCAGTACTTC. Amino acids: CSARLVGNIQYF. The V gene is TRBV20-1, the J gene TRBJ2-4; D remains unclear. Germline lookup yields CDR1 DFQATT and CDR2 SNEGSKA (reference sequence). Trimming removed 2 bases from V and 7 bases from J, with 9 bases in between. The CDR3 contains 12 residues.

This clonotype was seen repeatedly, ten times or more. The chain combines TRBV30 with TRBJ1-1; unclear D gene. The CDR3 sequence is 13 residues long. Germline V gene lookup returns CDR1 GTSNPN and CDR2 SVGIG (reference sequence). Between the trimmed V and J ends, which lost 2 bases and 4 bases, there was a span of 11 bases. The CDR3 region has the DNA TGTGCCTGGAGTTCGGACGGCCCCACTGAAGCTTTCTTT. Translating gives CAWSSDGPTEAFF.

In the case of this clonotype: In this CDR3 the conserved last residue, phenylalanine or tryptophan, is missing, so a read error is likely. The rearrangement joins TRBV7-9 to TRBJ2-1; the D gene is possibly TRBD1 (5 bases). In germline, CDR1 is SEHNR, CDR2 FQNEAQ (reference sequence). Trimming stripped 5 bases from V and 3 bases from J, with 20 bases between. There are 17 residues in the CDR3. CDR3 sequence (DNA): TGTGCCAGCAGCCACCTGGCCGCAGGGTCTATCTACAATGAGCAGTTCTCC. Translated: CASSHLAAGSIYNEQFS.

This clonotype was recorded many times. The rearrangement joins TRBV20-1 to TRBJ2-5, with TRBD1 identical over 11 bases. The germline V gene has CDR1 DFQATT and CDR2 SNEGSKA (reference sequence). The CDR3 consists of 13 residues. The trim removed 6 bases at V and 5 bases at J, leaving 5 bases unmatched. The CDR3 DNA reads as TGCAGTGCGGGGGGACAGGGGGGGGAGACCCAGTACTTC. Amino acid sequence: CSAGGQGGETQYF.

In its sample, this clonotype was seen many times. The V and J genes are TRBV12-3 or TRBV12-4 and TRBJ1-5; weak D call: TRBD1 (5 bases). V lost 5 bases, J lost 3 bases, and 11 bases lay in between. The length of the CDR3 is 14 residues. The DNA of the CDR3 is TGTGCCAGCAGTGTGGGACGGAACAATCAGCCCCAGCATTTT. Translated: CASSVGRNNQPQHF.

The CDR3 DNA reads TGTGCCAGCAGCAACTCAGGGGGAGCTTATGGCTACACCTTC. Protein product: CASSNSGGAYGYTF. The rearrangement joins TRBV6-5 to TRBJ1-2, with TRBD1 matching 7 bases. CDR1 is MNHEY and CDR2 is SVGAGI in the germline V gene. There are 14 residues in the CDR3. J gave up 5 bases and V 6 bases, and 9 bases lay outside the gene matches.

This clonotype was seen a handful of times. This sequence joins TRBV7-2 and TRBJ2-5; TRBD2 agrees at 7 bases. Per germline, CDR1 SGHTA and CDR2 FQGNSA. The CDR3 runs 14 residues. The V segment lost 4 bases and the J segment 5 bases; nucleotides outside the gene matches: 7. DNA of the CDR3: TGTGCCAGCAGCTCGCGGGGGACGGTCGAGACCCAGTACTTC. Its translation is CASSSRGTVETQYF.

This clonotype was seen ten or more times. The chain joins TRBV11-2 to TRBJ2-1; the match to TRBD2 covers 12 bases. J was trimmed by 3 bases and V by 5 bases; bases with no gene match: 8. The CDR3 sequence is 17 residues long. CDR1 SGHAT and CDR2 FQNNGV come from the germline V gene. CDR3 nucleotide sequence: TGTGCCAGCAGCCCGAAACAACTAGCGGGGGGCTACAATGAGCAGTTCTTC. It codes for CASSPKQLAGGYNEQFF.

This clonotype was seen ten or more times. The V call is TRBV20-1, the J call TRBJ2-3; D unresolved. The germline CDR1 and CDR2 sequences are DFQATT and SNEGSKA (reference sequence). The CDR3 covers 14 residues. V dropped 0 bases and J dropped 4 bases, with 11 bases sitting between them. The CDR3 DNA reads as TGCAGTGCTAGAGATGTGCGGATGTCAGATACGCAGTATTTT. Amino acids: CSARDVRMSDTQYF.